The rows below give T cell receptor beta chains drawn from one sample of a study of T cell responses to AZD1222 COVID-19 vaccine. The repertoire was sequenced with immunoSEQ multiplex PCR; TCRdb's copy has only in-frame clones and lacks some. This sample has roughly 120,000 clones; 80% to 95% occur once, and the top ten carry around 4.4%. The sequenced sample was peripheral blood, obtained 28 days after the second dose of the MenACWY control vaccine. These TCRs come from an adult who received the MenACWY meningococcal vaccine as a control. Each CDR3 is given with its conserved first and last residue. A D gene is named only where the DNA matches it firmly. The size entry is marked missing in some rows and otherwise reads once, few, many or a size class.

v_gene,abundance,d_gene,j_gene,CDR3aa,CDR3nt
TRBV6-5,few,NA,TRBJ1-5,CASSTDRSTPQHF,TGTGCCAGCAGTACAGACAGAAGCACACCCCAGCATTTT
TRBV6-1,NA,NA,TRBJ2-5,CASSEFLGGVGSKETQYF,TGTGCCAGCAGTGAATTCCTGGGGGGCGTTGGGTCGAAAGAGACCCAGTACTTC
TRBV28,NA,NA,TRBJ1-1,CASRVTSFSEAFF,TGTGCCAGCAGAGTGACTTCCTTCTCTGAAGCTTTCTTT
TRBV3-1/TRBV3-2,NA,TRBD2,TRBJ2-7,CASSRRAAGEKEQYF,TGTGCCAGCAGCCGGCGGGCAGCGGGAGAAAAAGAGCAGTACTTC
TRBV28,NA,NA,TRBJ2-7,CASRRQVGEQYF,TGTGCCAGCAGACGACAGGTAGGCGAGCAGTACTTC
TRBV7-3,NA,NA,TRBJ2-1,CASSLDRSPYNEQFF,TGTGCCAGCAGCTTAGACAGATCCCCCTACAATGAGCAGTTCTTC
TRBV28,NA,TRBD1,TRBJ2-7,CASSLARQGSYEQYF,TGTGCCAGCAGTCTGGCTCGACAGGGCTCCTACGAGCAGTACTTC
TRBV27,NA,NA,TRBJ2-3,CASSLGDSTDTQYF,TGTGCCAGCAGTTTAGGGGACAGCACAGATACGCAGTATTTT
TRBV10-3,NA,NA,TRBJ1-6,CAISDRDRNSPLHF,TGTGCCATCAGTGACCGGGACCGTAATTCACCCCTCCACTTT
TRBV7-6,NA,TRBD2,TRBJ2-5,CASSFGSGAQETQYF,TGTGCCAGCAGCTTCGGTAGCGGGGCCCAAGAGACCCAGTACTTC
TRBV10-3,NA,NA,TRBJ2-7,CAISEPERPYEQYF,TGTGCCATCAGTGAGCCAGAGCGGCCCTACGAGCAGTACTTC
TRBV7-9,once,TRBD1,TRBJ2-1,CASSAGTGAYNEQFF,TGTGCCAGCAGCGCCGGGACAGGGGCCTACAATGAGCAGTTCTTC
TRBV7-2,NA,NA,TRBJ2-3,CASSSSHAQADTDTQYF,TGTGCCAGCAGCTCAAGTCATGCCCAGGCTGACACAGATACGCAGTATTTT
TRBV18,NA,NA,TRBJ1-5,CASSQSGNQPQHF,TGTGCCAGCTCACAATCTGGGAATCAGCCCCAGCATTTT
TRBV5-1,NA,TRBD2,TRBJ2-7,CASSIREGGPYEQYF,TGCGCCAGCAGCATCCGGGAGGGCGGTCCCTACGAGCAGTACTTC
TRBV15,NA,NA,TRBJ2-7,CATAARGAGSYEQYF,TGTGCCACCGCTGCGAGGGGGGCAGGCTCCTACGAGCAGTACTTC
TRBV4-3,NA,NA,TRBJ2-3,CASSQEPRIPTDTQYF,TGCGCCAGCAGCCAAGAGCCGCGCATCCCCACAGATACGCAGTATTTT
TRBV28,NA,TRBD1,TRBJ2-2,CASRIRGTGGLGELFF,TGTGCCAGCAGGATAAGGGGGACAGGGGGCCTCGGGGAGCTGTTTTTT
TRBV12-3/TRBV12-4,NA,TRBD1,TRBJ1-2,CASSTGDRGGYTF,TGTGCCAGCAGTACAGGGGATAGGGGAGGCTACACCTTC
TRBV30,few,NA,TRBJ1-2,CAWSPDGYTF,TGTGCCTGGAGTCCCGATGGCTACACCTTC
TRBV28,NA,NA,TRBJ1-2,CASSLRAGRLGYTF,TGTGCCAGCAGTCTACGTGCAGGGAGGCTCGGCTACACCTTC
TRBV29-1,NA,NA,TRBJ2-2,CSVEFRAGELFF,TGCAGCGTTGAGTTTCGGGCCGGGGAGCTGTTTTTT
TRBV7-9,NA,NA,TRBJ2-1,CASSLARAGQFF,TGTGCCAGCAGCTTAGCGAGGGCAGGGCAGTTCTTC
TRBV5-1,NA,TRBD2,TRBJ2-1,CASSRTSSYNEQFF,TGCGCCAGCAGCCGGACTAGCTCCTACAATGAGCAGTTCTTC
TRBV12-3/TRBV12-4,NA,NA,TRBJ2-1,CASSRIPSNEQFF,TGTGCCAGCAGTCGCATACCAAGCAATGAGCAGTTCTTC
TRBV28,NA,TRBD2,TRBJ2-1,CASSLTSGSFNEQFF,TGTGCCAGCAGTCTGACTAGCGGGAGCTTCAATGAGCAGTTCTTC
TRBV10-3,NA,TRBD1,TRBJ2-4,CAISERDRGPGAKNIQYF,TGTGCCATCAGTGAAAGGGACAGGGGCCCGGGGGCTAAAAACATTCAGTACTTC
TRBV3-1/TRBV3-2,NA,TRBD2,TRBJ2-7,CASSQERTSGFIEQYF,TGTGCCAGCAGCCAAGAACGGACTAGCGGCTTTATCGAGCAGTACTTC
TRBV4-1,NA,TRBD2,TRBJ2-5,CASSPSPAGGLETQYF,TGCGCCAGCAGCCCGTCCCCCGCGGGGGGGCTGGAGACCCAGTACTTC
TRBV18,NA,NA,TRBJ2-1,CASSPRTESGNEQFF,TGTGCCAGCTCACCACGGACGGAGTCAGGTAATGAGCAGTTCTTC
TRBV5-4,NA,NA,TRBJ2-4,CASSFSSPAKNIQYF,TGTGCCAGCAGCTTCAGCTCCCCTGCCAAAAACATTCAGTACTTC
TRBV6-5,NA,NA,TRBJ1-2,CASSNNRDYTF,TGTGCCAGCAGCAACAACAGGGATTACACCTTC
TRBV12-5,once,TRBD1,TRBJ1-1,CASGLVLFGTGLRGRTEAFF,TGTGCTAGTGGTTTGGTACTTTTTGGGACAGGGCTTCGCGGGCGAACTGAAGCTTTCTTT
TRBV9,NA,NA,TRBJ1-3,CASSHKDSSGNTIYF,TGTGCCAGCAGCCACAAAGACAGCTCTGGAAACACCATATATTTT
TRBV6-5,NA,NA,TRBJ2-7,CASRTPGHPYEQYF,TGTGCCAGCAGAACTCCGGGACACCCCTACGAGCAGTACTTC
TRBV11-3,NA,NA,TRBJ1-1,CASSQTSNTEAFF,TGTGCCAGCAGCCAAACTTCCAACACTGAAGCTTTCTTT
TRBV12-3/TRBV12-4,NA,NA,TRBJ2-1,CASSLSGGKEQFF,TGTGCCAGCAGTTTATCGGGGGGCAAGGAGCAGTTCTTC
TRBV6-6,NA,NA,TRBJ2-1,CASSNWASTYEQFF,TGTGCCAGCAGCAACTGGGCTAGTACGTATGAGCAGTTCTTC
TRBV27,NA,NA,TRBJ1-5,CASSLSQGSQPQHF,TGTGCCAGCAGTTTATCCCAGGGAAGCCAGCCCCAGCATTTT